The 18 T cell receptor beta chains in this list originate from one sample, sequenced in a study of blood T cell repertoires in COVID-19. Profiling relied on immunoSEQ multiplex PCR, and the TCRdb table lists in-frame clones only, not all of them. The table shows some 70,000 clones, with roughly 84% occurring only once. What was sequenced was peripheral blood. Receptors originate from a man in his sixties or seventies with active or convalescent COVID-19.

The V call is TRBV5-1, the J call TRBJ1-5; D is possibly TRBD1 (6 bases). CDR1 is SGHRS, CDR2 YFSETQ, per germline. The CDR3 spans 14 residues. Trimming took off 2 bases at V and 3 bases at J, with 9 bases between the two ends. The CDR3 reads CASSLSGDNQPQHF. CDR3 nucleotides: TGCGCCAGCAGCTTATCAGGGGACAATCAGCCCCAGCATTTT.

On this clone itself: Other nucleotide sequences from this sample produce the same CDR3. This rearrangement joins TRBV19 to TRBJ2-1, with 7 bases aligning to TRBD2. Germline CDR1 is LNHDA and CDR2 is SQIVND (reference sequence). The CDR3 totals 15 residues. J was trimmed by 0 bases and V by 3 bases; bases with no gene match: 2. The CDR3 nucleotides are TGTGCCAGTAGTATTACGGGGGGCTCCTACAATGAGCAGTTCTTC. Translating it yields CASSITGGSYNEQFF.

This clone was detected only a few times. The V call is TRBV19, the J call TRBJ2-3, with 7 nucleotides matching TRBD2. This CDR3 is built from 16 residues. The trim removed 5 bases at V and 0 bases at J, leaving 8 bases unmatched. Looked up from germline, CDR1 is LNHDA and CDR2 is SQIVND (reference sequence). CDR3 DNA sequence: TGTGCCAGTAGTCCCGGGGGGAGAACTAGCACAGATACGCAGTATTTT. This translates into CASSPGGRTSTDTQYF. Full variable domain (rest looked up from reference TRBV19 and TRBJ2-3): DGGITQSPKYLFRKEGQNVTLSCEQNLNHDAMYWYRQDPGQGLRLIYYSQIVNDFQKGDIAEGYSVSREKKESFPLTVTSAQKNPTAFYLCASSPGGRTSTDTQYFGPGTRLTVL.

This clone was found a few times. The rearrangement links TRBV4-1 to TRBJ1-2; D is unresolved. Germline V gene lookup returns CDR1 MGHRA and CDR2 YSYEKL. V lost 6 bases to trimming and J lost 4 bases, with 18 bases between them. The CDR3 loop spans 15 amino acids. The CDR3 here is CASSPRDEITYGYTF. Written as DNA, the CDR3 is TGCGCCAGCAGTCCAAGAGATGAGATTACCTATGGCTACACCTTC.

The chain uses TRBV5-5 and TRBJ1-3, with D tentatively TRBD1 (6 bases). Trimming removed 0 bases from V and 0 bases from J, with 16 bases in between. The CDR3 covers 18 residues. Germline-derived CDR1 and CDR2 are SGHKS and YYEKEE (reference sequence). For the CDR3, the DNA is TGTGCCAGCAGCTTGGTGGGGGCGACGCTGAGCTCTGGAAACACCATATATTTT. Amino acid sequence: CASSLVGATLSSGNTIYF.

J is TRBJ1-2 and V is TRBV30; TRBD1 matches 8 bases. Germline CDR1 reads GTSNPN; CDR2 reads SVGIG (reference sequence). The CDR3 runs to 12 residues. The CDR3 reads CAYSGGYYGYTF. The CDR3 region has the DNA TGTGCTTACTCAGGGGGCTACTATGGCTACACCTTC.

The chain carries TRBV28 and TRBJ2-1; 15 positions match TRBD2. The trim removed 8 bases at V and 7 bases at J, leaving 6 bases unmatched. The germline V gene encodes CDR1 MDHEN and CDR2 SYDVKM. This CDR3 is built from 15 residues. The CDR3 bases are TGTGCCAGCCGCTCCGGGACTAGCGGGAGGAATGAGCAGTTCTTC. It codes for CASRSGTSGRNEQFF. The full variable domain, completed using reference TRBV28 and TRBJ2-1, is DVKVTQSSRYLVKRTGEKVFLECVQDMDHENMFWYRQDPGLGLRLIYFSYDVKMKEKGDIPEGYSVSREKKERFSLILESASTNQTSMYLCASRSGTSGRNEQFFGPGTRLTVL.

This rearrangement joins TRBV10-3 to TRBJ2-2; D possibly corresponds to TRBD2 (5 bases). This CDR3 comprises 15 residues. Trimming took 3 bases from V and 2 from J, leaving 10 bases between them. The germline CDR1 and CDR2 sequences are ENHRY and SYGVKD. The CDR3 sequence: CAISEPGINTGELFF. In DNA form, the CDR3 reads TGTGCCATCAGTGAACCGGGGATTAACACCGGGGAGCTGTTTTTT.

The V gene is TRBV7-9, the J gene TRBJ2-5, with D maybe TRBD1 (6 bases). V lost 5 bases, J lost 0 bases, and 22 bases lay in between. From germline, CDR1 is SEHNR and CDR2 FQNEAQ (reference sequence). The CDR3 length is 18 residues. The CDR3 here is CASSIEPRGGFYQETQYF. DNA of the CDR3: TGTGCCAGCAGCATCGAGCCCAGGGGCGGATTCTACCAAGAGACCCAGTACTTC.

The count of this clone is one. The CDR3 reads CASSYASGRETQYF. The DNA of the CDR3 is TGTGCCAGCAGTTATGCTAGCGGGAGGGAGACCCAGTACTTC. This chain links TRBV6-5 with TRBJ2-5, with TRBD2 identical over 11 bases. The germline CDR1 and CDR2 sequences are MNHEY and SVGAGI. This CDR3 is built from 14 residues. The V segment lost 3 bases and the J segment 5 bases; nucleotides outside the gene matches: 2.

This clone has just one count. The genes are TRBV7-2 and TRBJ1-5, with D uncertain. CDR3 size: 16 residues. Per the germline V gene, CDR1 is SGHTA and CDR2 is FQGNSA. The V and J ends lost 1 base and 0 bases respectively, with 10 bases between them. This chain's CDR3 is CASSLGSLNSNQPQHF. Here the CDR3 DNA reads TGTGCCAGCAGCTTAGGGAGCTTGAATAGCAATCAGCCCCAGCATTTT. Looking up the rest from reference TRBV7-2 and TRBJ1-5 gives the full variable domain: GAGVSQSPSNKVTEKGKDVELRCDPISGHTALYWYRQSLGQGLEFLIYFQGNSAPDKSGLPSDRFSAERTGGSVSTLTIQRTQQEDSAVYLCASSLGSLNSNQPQHFGDGTRLSIL.

This chain links TRBV7-2 with TRBJ2-1; TRBD2 aligns across 8 bases. CDR1 and CDR2 from the germline V gene are SGHTA and FQGNSA. The ends lost 0 bases at V and 10 bases at J; junction bases unmatched: 8. This CDR3 has 15 residues. CDR3 sequence reads: CASSLAPGLVEEQFF. Written as DNA, the CDR3 is TGTGCCAGCAGCTTAGCACCGGGACTAGTCGAGGAGCAGTTCTTC.

For the CDR3, the DNA is TGTGCCAGCAGCGTGGGGACAGGGGTAACTTCACCCCTCCACTTT. This gives the protein CASSVGTGVTSPLHF. The chain carries TRBV5-5 and TRBJ1-6; 10 bases fit TRBD1. The V gene end was trimmed by 4 bases and the J gene end by 9 bases; junction bases not matched to a gene: 7. CDR1 and CDR2 from the germline V gene are SGHKS and YYEKEE (reference sequence). This CDR3 has 15 amino acids.

This clone was counted only a few times. The chain uses TRBV19 and TRBJ2-7, with D possibly matching TRBD2 (5 bases). Germline assignment: CDR1 LNHDA and CDR2 SQIVND (reference sequence). Trimming stripped 3 bases from V and 9 bases from J, with 12 bases between. The CDR3 is 12 residues long. CDR3 region: CASSIPSGGQYF. The CDR3, as DNA: TGTGCCAGTAGTATCCCTAGTGGAGGGCAGTACTTC.

The gene calls are TRBV7-2 and TRBJ2-1; D not resolved. Trimming took off 5 bases at V and 7 bases at J, with 15 bases between the two ends. The CDR3 spans 14 residues. CDR1 is SGHTA, CDR2 FQGNSA, per germline. The CDR3 reads CASSPLAAVNEQFF. CDR3 DNA: TGTGCCAGCAGCCCCTTGGCGGCCGTAAATGAGCAGTTCTTC.

The rearrangement uses TRBV7-3 and TRBJ1-5, with TRBD1 matching over 7 bases. With 8 bases clipped from V and 4 bases from J, the junction kept 20 bases outside the gene matches. The CDR3 contains 18 residues. Germline V gives CDR1 SGHTA, CDR2 FQGTGA. The CDR3: CASQMERRGAGGNQPQHF. CDR3 in DNA: TGTGCCAGCCAGATGGAAAGGCGCGGGGCAGGGGGAAATCAGCCCCAGCATTTT. The variable domain in full, with the rest retrieved from reference TRBV7-3 and TRBJ1-5, is GAGVSQTPSNKVTEKGKYVELRCDPISGHTALYWYRQSLGQGPEFLIYFQGTGAADDSGLPNDRFFAVRPEGSVSTLKIQRTERGDSAVYLCASQMERRGAGGNQPQHFGDGTRLSIL.

V usage is TRBV5-8 and J usage is TRBJ2-1; no firm D call. Trimming left V 1 base short and J 5 bases short, with 10 bases between. This CDR3 region has 14 residues. Germline CDR1 is SGHTS and CDR2 is YDEGEE. The CDR3, as DNA: TGTGCCAGCAGCTTGATCCCCCTTCACAATGAGCAGTTCTTC. Its translation is CASSLIPLHNEQFF.

This clone occurred once. The junction departs from the called germline gene at one end, perhaps through a read error. The V gene is TRBV19, the J gene TRBJ2-2; the D gene is possibly TRBD2 (6 bases). This CDR3 is 14 amino acids long. Germline V gives CDR1 LNHDA, CDR2 SQIVND (reference sequence). CDR3 nucleotides: TGTGCCAGTAGTATGGAGGGGATCACCGGGGAGCTGCTTTTT. Its translation is CASSMEGITGELLF.